This TCR beta chain was captured in a study of cytomegalovirus exposure and HLA in healthy donors. Study-level points and caveats: Being productive about 87% or about 30% of the time was typical of most TCR beta V segments in an earlier analysis.

60 Vbeta and 13 Jbeta primers were used in PCR. In the authors' workflow: Per a later analysis, the number of unique TCR beta chains was around 80 million, of which roughly 11 million were shared. Produced via immunoSEQ multiplex PCR; TCRdb's table is partial and in-frame only. Clone size and V and J calls were adopted from that table, with D and trimming inferred from the DNA. The sample has approximately 100,000 clones, roughly 82% seen once. This CDR3 is built from 14 residues. Per germline, CDR1 MRHNA and CDR2 SNTAGT. Trimming removed 6 bases from V and 1 base from J, with 9 bases in between. There are a few counts of this clone. The target antigen is unknown.

This receptor was taken from a man aged 45-60 years in good health and CMV-seronegative. This chain uses TRBV6-4 with TRBJ2-2; D is possibly TRBD1 (6 bases). Material for sequencing was PBMCs. CDR3 nucleotide sequence: TGTGCCAGCAGCCCGGGACAGAACACCGGGGAGCTGTTTTTT. It yields the protein CASSPGQNTGELFF.